Sequencing of this T cell receptor beta chain was carried out in a study of shared clonotypes between healthy human individuals. Per the study methods: ImmunoSEQ junction-only sequences lacked quality scores, so their filtering differed. The data were produced by immunoSEQ multiplex PCR, yet TCRdb's version contains in-frame clones alone and is incomplete. The V and J calls and clone size come from that table; D and trimming were worked out from the DNA. The repertoire has around 600,000 clones, roughly 98% of them found once; the top ten carry around 0.3%. In the case of this clone: Its antigen remains unknown.

Study-wide results and limits: When naive CD4 clonotypes were compared across four donors, about 4.9% were shared.

Only CD45RO-negative cells positively selected for CCR7 counted as naive CD8 cells, so terminally differentiated effector memory CD45RA+ cells were excluded. The sequencing input was naive CD8+ T cells sorted from blood. The clonotype originates from a man in his thirties or forties in good health.

CDR3 DNA sequence: TGCGCCAGCCGCGGACGTAGCACAGATACGCAGTATTTT. Protein: CASRGRSTDTQYF. The V and J genes are TRBV5-1 and TRBJ2-3, with D uncertain. V was trimmed by 7 bases and J by 0 bases, leaving 9 bases between them. The CDR3 runs 13 residues. Germline V gives CDR1 SGHRS, CDR2 YFSETQ.